This TCR beta chain originates from a study of T cell changes during pregnancy in multiple sclerosis. The germline CDR1 and CDR2 sequences are SQVTM and ANQGSEA. The V and J ends lost 6 bases and 3 bases respectively, with 12 bases between them. This CDR3 spans 13 amino acids. Profiled with immunoSEQ multiplex PCR; TCRdb holds only in-frame clones, not every one. The repertoire consists of tens of thousands of clones, with about 90% occurring once and the leading ten covering roughly 0.82%. This material consisted of peripheral blood, taken in the first trimester of pregnancy. The receptor was isolated from a female donor in good health, enrolled as a control in a pregnancy study. The chain couples TRBV29-1 to TRBJ1-5; D is possibly TRBD1 (6 bases). Here the CDR3 reads CSVQDSINQPQHF. CDR3 DNA: TGCAGCGTCCAGGACAGCATCAATCAGCCCCAGCATTTT.